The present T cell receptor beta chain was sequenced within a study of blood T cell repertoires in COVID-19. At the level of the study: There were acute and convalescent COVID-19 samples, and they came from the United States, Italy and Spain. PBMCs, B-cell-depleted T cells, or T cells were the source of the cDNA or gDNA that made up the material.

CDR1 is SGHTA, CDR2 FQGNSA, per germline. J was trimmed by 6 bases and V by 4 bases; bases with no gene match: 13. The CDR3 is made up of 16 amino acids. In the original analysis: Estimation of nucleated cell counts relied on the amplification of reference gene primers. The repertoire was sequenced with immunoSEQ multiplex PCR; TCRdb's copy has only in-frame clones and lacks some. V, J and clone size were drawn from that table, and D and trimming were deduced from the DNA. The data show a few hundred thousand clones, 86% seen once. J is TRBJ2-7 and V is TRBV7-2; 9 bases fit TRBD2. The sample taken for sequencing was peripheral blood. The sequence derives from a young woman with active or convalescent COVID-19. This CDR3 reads CASSSALAGVSPEQYF. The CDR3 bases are TGTGCCAGCAGCTCAGCCTTAGCGGGGGTTTCGCCCGAGCAGTACTTC.